This T cell receptor beta chain is from a study of PD-L1 blockade in urothelial cancer. Study details: Analyses used blood from 3 weeks (second dose) and 6 weeks after treatment start.

Some clones are missing from TCRdb's copy, which holds only in-frame ones; the method was immunoSEQ multiplex PCR. The sample carries about 84,000 clones, around 76% recorded once. This CDR3 contains 17 residues. The germline CDR1 and CDR2 sequences are MNHEY and SMNVEV (reference sequence). Trimming took off 2 bases at V and 1 base at J, with 15 bases between the two ends. V usage is TRBV27 and J usage is TRBJ1-5; D may be TRBD1 (6 bases). The TCR originated in a man in his 70s with urothelial cancer. The sequencing here drew on PBMCs, taken around atezolizumab (anti-PD-L1) treatment. CDR3 sequence: CASSLRGGLLSNQPQHF. For the CDR3, the DNA is TGTGCCAGCAGTTTAAGGGGGGGGCTATTAAGCAATCAGCCCCAGCATTTT.